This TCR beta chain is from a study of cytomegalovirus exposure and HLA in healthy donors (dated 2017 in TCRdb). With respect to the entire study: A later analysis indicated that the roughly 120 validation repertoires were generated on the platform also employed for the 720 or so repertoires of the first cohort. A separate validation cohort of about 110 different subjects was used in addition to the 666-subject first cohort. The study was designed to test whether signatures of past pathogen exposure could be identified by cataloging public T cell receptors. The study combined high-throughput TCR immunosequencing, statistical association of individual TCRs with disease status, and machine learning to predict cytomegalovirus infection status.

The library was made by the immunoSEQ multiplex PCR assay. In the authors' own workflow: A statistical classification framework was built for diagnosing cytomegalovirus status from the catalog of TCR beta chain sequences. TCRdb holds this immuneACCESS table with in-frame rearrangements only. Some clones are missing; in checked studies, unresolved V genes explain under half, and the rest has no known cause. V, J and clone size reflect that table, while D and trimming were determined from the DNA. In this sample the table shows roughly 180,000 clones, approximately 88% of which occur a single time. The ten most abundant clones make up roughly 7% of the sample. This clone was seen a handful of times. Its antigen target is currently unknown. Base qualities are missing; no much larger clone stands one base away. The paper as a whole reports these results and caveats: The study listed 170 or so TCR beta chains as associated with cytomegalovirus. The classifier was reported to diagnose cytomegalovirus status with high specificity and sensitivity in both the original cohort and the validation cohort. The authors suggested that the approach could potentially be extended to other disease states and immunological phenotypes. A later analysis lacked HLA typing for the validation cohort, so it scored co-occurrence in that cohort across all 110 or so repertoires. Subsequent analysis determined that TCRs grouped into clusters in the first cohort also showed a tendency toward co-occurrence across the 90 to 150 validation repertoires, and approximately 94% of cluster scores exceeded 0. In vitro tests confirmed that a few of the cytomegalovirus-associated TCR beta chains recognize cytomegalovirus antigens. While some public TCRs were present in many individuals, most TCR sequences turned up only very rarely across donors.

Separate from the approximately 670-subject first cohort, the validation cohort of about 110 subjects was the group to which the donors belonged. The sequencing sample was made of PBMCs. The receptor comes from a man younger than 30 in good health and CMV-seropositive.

The CDR3: CASRSPGELFF. The sequence in DNA is TGCGCCAGCAGGAGCCCCGGGGAGCTGTTTTTT. The sequence joins TRBV5-1 to TRBJ2-2; the D gene remains uncertain. V gives up 5 bases and J gives up 6 bases, and the segment between their germline ends measures 5 bases. CDR1 SGHRS and CDR2 YFSETQ were looked up in the germline V gene. The cysteine opens and the phenylalanine closes a CDR3 of 11 amino acids. The only DNA kept is the CDR3, 33 bases in frame from the first base.